This T cell receptor (beta chain) stems from a study of blood T cell repertoires in COVID-19. Turning to the study itself: COVID-19 samples collected from the United States, Italy and Spain covered acute and convalescent phases.

Germline-derived CDR1 and CDR2 are DFQATT and SNEGSKA (reference sequence). The CDR3 extends over 14 amino acids. The ends were cut back, 3 bases at V and 8 bases at J, with 14 bases in the middle. Authors' data handling: Amplifying reference gene primers gave estimates of nucleated cell counts. Repertoires were generated with immunoSEQ multiplex PCR, while TCRdb's copy carries only in-frame clones and drops some. V, J and clone size were drawn from that table, and D and trimming were deduced from the DNA. The data show 70,000 to 85,000 clones, over 75% seen once. The chain combines TRBV20-1 with TRBJ1-6; D is perhaps TRBD1 (6 bases). This clonotype was obtained from a man aged 80 or over with acute or convalescent COVID-19. The sample taken for sequencing was peripheral blood. CDR3 residues: CSASRGGGDSPLHF. For the CDR3, the DNA is TGCAGTGCTAGTAGGGGGGGCGGGGATTCACCCCTCCACTTT.